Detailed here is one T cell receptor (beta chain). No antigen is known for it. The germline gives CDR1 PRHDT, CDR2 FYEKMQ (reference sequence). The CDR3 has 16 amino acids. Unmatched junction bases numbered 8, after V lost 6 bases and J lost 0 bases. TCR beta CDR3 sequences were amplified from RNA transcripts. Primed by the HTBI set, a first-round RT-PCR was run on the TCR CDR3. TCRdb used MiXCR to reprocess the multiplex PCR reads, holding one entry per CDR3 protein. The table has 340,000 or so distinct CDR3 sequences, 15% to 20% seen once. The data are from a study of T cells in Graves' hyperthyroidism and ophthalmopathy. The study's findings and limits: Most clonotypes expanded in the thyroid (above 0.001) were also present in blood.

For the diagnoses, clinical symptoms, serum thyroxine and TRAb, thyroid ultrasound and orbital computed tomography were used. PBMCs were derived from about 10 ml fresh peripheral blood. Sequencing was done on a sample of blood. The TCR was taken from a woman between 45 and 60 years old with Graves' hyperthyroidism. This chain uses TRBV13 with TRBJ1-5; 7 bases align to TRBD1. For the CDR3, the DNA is TGTGCCAGCAGTCAACGACAGGGTGGTAGCAATCAGCCCCAGCATTTT. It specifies CASSQRQGGSNQPQHF.